Described below is a single T cell receptor beta chain sequence and its context. This sample was included in a study of blood T cell repertoires in COVID-19. On the study more broadly: Spain, Italy and the United States supplied samples that represented acute and convalescent COVID-19. The analysed material was cDNA or gDNA that came from T cells, B-cell-depleted T cells, or PBMCs.

The assay was immunoSEQ multiplex PCR, and TCRdb's table has in-frame clones only and misses some. The table shows 100,000 or so clones, with around 90% occurring only once. The source is a woman aged 45-65 years with COVID-19, enrolled during active disease. The sequenced sample was peripheral blood.

The CDR3 bases are TGCAGCGTTGAAGAGGCAGGCAATGAGCAGTTCTTC. Its translation: CSVEEAGNEQFF. The V call is TRBV29-1, the J call TRBJ2-1, with no clear D. The V and J ends lost 0 bases and 6 bases respectively, with 6 bases between them. The CDR3 has 12 residues. Germline CDR1 is SQVTM and CDR2 is ANQGSEA.